This TCR beta chain comes out of a study of cytomegalovirus exposure and HLA in healthy donors. About the research overall: Among 398 genotyped donors, approximately 80% fell in the Caucasian-associated ancestry cluster. Notes on the study in general: The study listed approximately 160 cytomegalovirus-associated TCR beta chains. Roughly even sequencing depth across donors was the assumption behind the presence/absence analyses. With later analysis, a missense DCLRE1C variant became linked to TCR beta V- and J-gene trimming.

A multiplex PCR was run with 60 Vbeta primers and 13 Jbeta primers. Assay: immunoSEQ multiplex PCR; the TCRdb copy retains only in-frame clones and omits some. Of 150,000 to 200,000 clones in the sample, about three quarters are singletons; the top ten hold under 5.5%. Concerning this clone itself: Antigen unknown.

V was pared by 2 bases and J by 1 base, with 9 bases between. Germline CDR1 reads WSHSY; CDR2 reads SAAADI. The CDR3 extends over 15 amino acids. This TCR derives from a man in his late teens or twenties in good health and CMV-seropositive. The sample was PBMCs. The V gene is TRBV10-2, the J gene TRBJ1-3; no clear D gene. CDR3 in amino acids: CASSEGGGSGNTIYF. CDR3 bases: TGCGCCAGCAGTGAGGGAGGCGGTTCTGGAAACACCATATATTTT.